The present entry profiles one T cell receptor beta chain with its context. What it binds is not known. TCRdb processed the RT-PCR reads anew with MiXCR; each CDR3 protein has one entry. The sample consists of 600,000 to 850,000 distinct CDR3 sequences, about 15% of them appearing once. This sample is drawn from a study of response to subunit inactivated influenza vaccine. Overall study findings and caveats: Each seasonal flu vaccination may recruit only limited new T cells, authors suggested.

Sample: PBMCs from blood, taken roughly 15 days before vaccination. This receptor was identified in a man aged 50 or older who received an inactivated influenza vaccine.

CDR3 region: CASSAPYSGGRTYNEQFF. DNA for the CDR3: TGTGCCAGCAGCGCCCCATATAGCGGGGGGCGTACCTACAATGAGCAGTTCTTC. V usage is TRBV9 and J usage is TRBJ2-1; TRBD2 matches at 10 bases. CDR3 size: 18 residues. With 3 bases clipped from V and 2 bases from J, the junction kept 11 bases outside the gene matches. Germline assignment: CDR1 SGDLS and CDR2 YYNGEE. The whole variable domain, remainder taken from reference TRBV9 and TRBJ2-1, is DSGVTQTPKHLITATGQRVTLRCSPRSGDLSVYWYQQSLDQGLQFLIQYYNGEERAKGNILERFSAQQFPDLHSELNLSSLELGDSALYFCASSAPYSGGRTYNEQFFGPGTRLTVL.